This T cell receptor (beta chain) was captured by sequencing in a study of PD-L1 blockade in urothelial cancer. Germline lookup yields CDR1 SGHTA and CDR2 FQGNSA. There are 16 residues in the CDR3. V was pared by 6 bases and J by 6 bases, with 6 bases of the junction left unmatched. There were between 1 and 8 samples from each patient, taken pretreatment and on-treatment. This table comes from immunoSEQ multiplex PCR, and its TCRdb copy is limited to in-frame clones, with some not included. The profile covers about 69,000 clones, with about 89% appearing a single time and roughly 3.3% taken by the ten largest. Study observations and caveats: In blood at 3 weeks, tumor-associated clones expanded more among patients with durable benefit.

Points on this clone: Its cognate antigen is unknown.

This TCR came from a man in his 60s with urothelial cancer. The sequencing used PBMCs, collected around atezolizumab (anti-PD-L1) treatment. The rearrangement uses TRBV7-2 and TRBJ2-2, with 14 positions matching TRBD2. Here the CDR3 reads CASRATSGRVAGELFF. The CDR3 DNA reads as TGTGCCAGCAGAGCGACTAGCGGGAGGGTGGCCGGGGAGCTGTTTTTT.